Shown below are 17 T cell receptor beta chains from a single sample sequenced in a study of monozygotic twins with inflammatory bowel disease. With the 5' RACE reads reprocessed, TCRdb shows one record per CDR3 protein and no DNA. Listed are roughly 120,000 distinct CDR3 sequences; 12% falls within the top ten. Sequenced: blood. All receptors derive from a human donor with ulcerative colitis or Crohn's disease, or a healthy co-twin of an affected twin (not recorded which).

The chain is built from TRBV15 and TRBJ2-5; TCRdb returns TRBD2, unconfirmable since there is no DNA. Germline CDR1 is LNHNV and CDR2 is YYDKDF (reference sequence). The CDR3 length is 16 residues. CDR3 region: CATSVRLAANQETQYF.

The rearrangement uses TRBV5-1 and TRBJ1-2. The CDR3 is 15 amino acids. Germline loops: CDR1 SGHRS, CDR2 YFSETQ. The CDR3 region is CASSLLSTGSGGYTF.

The rearrangement links TRBV9 to TRBJ1-1. The CDR3 length is 13 residues. Germline CDR1 is SGDLS and CDR2 is YYNGEE. This CDR3 reads CASSIAASTEAFF.

The CDR3 sequence: CASRAPGTANTGELFF. The chain employs TRBV6-1 and TRBJ2-2. This CDR3 spans 16 amino acids. CDR1 MNHNS and CDR2 SASEGT come from the germline V gene.

The CDR3 reads CSAKTGGRTDTQYF. The rearrangement joins TRBV20-1 to TRBJ2-3; lacking DNA, the TRBD1 call made by TCRdb goes unchecked. Germline-derived CDR1 and CDR2 are DFQATT and SNEGSKA (reference sequence). The CDR3 has 14 amino acids.

The rearrangement uses TRBV9 and TRBJ1-1. This CDR3 has 13 residues. The V gene's germline CDR1 is SGDLS and CDR2 YYNGEE. CDR3: CASSTNLNTEAFF.

The chain joins TRBV4-1 to TRBJ2-4; TCRdb calls TRBD1, which cannot be checked without DNA. CDR3 length equals 16 residues. Germline V gene data show CDR1 as MGHRA and CDR2 as YSYEKL. CDR3 protein: CASSPRDRDALNIQYF.

This chain's CDR3 is CASSSTGRGEQFF. The rearrangement uses TRBV12-3 or TRBV12-4 and TRBJ2-1; with no DNA, the TCRdb D assignment of TRBD2 cannot be verified. CDR3 length: 13 residues.

This CDR3 is CASSGGVAGLPSTDTQYF. The chain employs TRBV11-1 and TRBJ2-3; TCRdb calls TRBD2, which cannot be checked without DNA. CDR3 size: 18 residues. Germline loops: CDR1 SGHAT, CDR2 FQDESV (reference sequence).

This sequence joins TRBV28 and TRBJ2-2; TCRdb calls TRBD2, which cannot be checked without DNA. The germline V gene encodes CDR1 MDHEN and CDR2 SYDVKM. The CDR3 length is 16 residues. The CDR3 loop reads CASSPLAGIVTGELFF.

This rearrangement joins TRBV20-1 to TRBJ1-2; without DNA, the TCRdb call of TRBD1 cannot be checked. Germline loops: CDR1 DFQATT, CDR2 SNEGSKA (reference sequence). The CDR3 is 12 residues long. The CDR3 sequence is CSAPDRVLGYTF.

The chain is built from TRBV28 and TRBJ2-1; the TCRdb D gene call, TRBD2, has no DNA to confirm it. The germline V gene has CDR1 MDHEN and CDR2 SYDVKM. This CDR3 region has 14 residues. The CDR3 spells CASSLRGSNNEQFF. Supplemented by reference TRBV28 and TRBJ2-1, the full variable domain reads DVKVTQSSRYLVKRTGEKVFLECVQDMDHENMFWYRQDPGLGLRLIYFSYDVKMKEKGDIPEGYSVSREKKERFSLILESASTNQTSMYLCASSLRGSNNEQFFGPGTRLTVL.

This rearrangement joins TRBV4-1 to TRBJ1-1. CDR3 length equals 14 residues. The germline gives CDR1 MGHRA, CDR2 YSYEKL. The CDR3 loop reads CASSPHLNTIEAFF.

This chain links TRBV9 with TRBJ1-4. CDR1 and CDR2 (germline): SGDLS, YYNGEE. The CDR3 length is 15 residues. The CDR3 is CASSGLGVRREKLFF. The complete variable domain, with remaining parts taken from reference TRBV9 and TRBJ1-4, reads DSGVTQTPKHLITATGQRVTLRCSPRSGDLSVYWYQQSLDQGLQFLIQYYNGEERAKGNILERFSAQQFPDLHSELNLSSLELGDSALYFCASSGLGVRREKLFFGSGTQLSVL.

The chain is built from TRBV5-1 and TRBJ2-1. From germline, CDR1 is SGHRS and CDR2 YFSETQ. This CDR3 has 11 residues. The CDR3 is CASSLVGEQFF.

This chain connects TRBV5-4 to TRBJ1-2; without DNA, the TCRdb call of TRBD1 cannot be checked. The CDR3 runs 13 residues. Germline V CDR1 and CDR2: SGHNT, YYREEE (reference sequence). The CDR3 here is CASSLAGVQGYTF.

The chain couples TRBV6-6 to TRBJ2-3; TCRdb designates TRBD2, a call that cannot be tested without DNA. Per germline, CDR1 MNHNY and CDR2 SVGAGI (reference sequence). The CDR3 extends over 13 amino acids. CDR3 amino acids: CASSSMGLDTQYF.